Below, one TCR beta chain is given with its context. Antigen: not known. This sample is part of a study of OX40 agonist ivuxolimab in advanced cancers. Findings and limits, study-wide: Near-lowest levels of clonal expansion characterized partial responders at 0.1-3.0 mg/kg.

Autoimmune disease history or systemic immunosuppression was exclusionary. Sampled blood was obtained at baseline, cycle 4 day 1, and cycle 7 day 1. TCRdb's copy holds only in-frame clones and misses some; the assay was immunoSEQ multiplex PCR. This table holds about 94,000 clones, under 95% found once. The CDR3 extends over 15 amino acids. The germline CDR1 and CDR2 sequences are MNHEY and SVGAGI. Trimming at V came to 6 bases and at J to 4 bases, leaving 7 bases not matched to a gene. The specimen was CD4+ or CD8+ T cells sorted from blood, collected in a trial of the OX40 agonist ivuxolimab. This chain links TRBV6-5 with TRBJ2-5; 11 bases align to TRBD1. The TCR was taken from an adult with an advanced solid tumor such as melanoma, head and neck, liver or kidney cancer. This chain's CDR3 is CASSPRTGGGETQYF. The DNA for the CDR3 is TGTGCCAGCAGCCCCCGGACAGGGGGCGGAGAGACCCAGTACTTC.